Given below is one TCR beta chain in context. It has no known antigen specificity. Nothing much larger sits one base from this clone, and base qualities are not available. Sequenced using an Illumina NovaSeq 6000. TCRalpha and TCRbeta cDNA libraries were constructed by 5'RACE with constant-segment primers, with sample barcodes and unique molecular identifiers being introduced. Trizol reagent was used to extract RNA from every sample. The libraries were amplified in two PCR steps, and the second step added a second sample barcode and Illumina TruSeq adapters. Sequencing of libraries was performed on an Illumina NovaSeq with 2 x 150 bp paired-end reads. Per the source publication's procedure: Reads were demultiplexed and collapsed into UMI-guided consensus sequences with migec v1.2.7. Using mixcr v2.1.11, UMI consensuses were aligned to TRA and TRB V and J templates and then assembled into clonotypes. A clonotype was counted as expanded or contracted only when both edgeR and NoisET called the clonotype significant, with the noise models trained on biological replicates. For edgeR calls, a false discovery rate-adjusted p below 0.01 and a log2 fold-change threshold of 1 were applied. As an exploratory analysis of dynamics, PCA with hierarchical clustering was applied to max-normalized trajectories of the 1000 most abundant clonotypes. Each responding clone was given a CD4 or CD8 phenotype based on the CD4+ and CD8+ repertoires, which had been sequenced separately. The raw public reads went through TCRdb reprocessing: fastp at Q25, MiXCR clone calling, in-frame beta chains kept. Each entry is one CDR3 protein sequence, shown with its most common DNA and genes. The V and J calls were not made by the authors but by TCRdb's processing. The sample data list around 320,000 distinct CDR3 sequences, and under 30% of these were observed just once. The ten largest account for approximately 15% of the sample.

PBMCs were isolated by Ficoll-Paque density gradient centrifugation. Measured from the cysteine to the phenylalanine, the CDR3 is 16 residues long. The retained sequence is limited to the CDR3, 48 bases, with the frame set at the first base. The junction shows trimming of 3 bases on V and 8 bases on J, and the gene matches do not reach 11 bases of it. Per the germline V gene, LGHNA is the CDR1 and YNFKEQ is the CDR2. These data come from a study of T-cell memory formation after mild COVID-19 (dated by TCRdb to the early 2020s). Describing the broader study: Most TCR sequence clusters were specific to one of the two donors. In a couple of donors, T-cell clones that expanded and contracted after mild COVID-19 were followed by sequencing TCRalpha and TCRbeta repertoires longitudinally. Two young, previously healthy adult volunteers, one female and one male, were included in the cohort. General findings and caveats noted by the study authors: Contracting CD4+ clones turned up mainly in the CM and EM memory subsets, whereas EMRA was where CD8+ clones were enriched. Clones contracting from day 15 to 85 had balanced CD4/CD8 phenotypes, while a second wave expanding from day 15 to 37 was biased towards CD4+. SARS-CoV-2 specificity of the second-wave clones peaking on day 37 was not confirmed. The detection of some responding clones in pre-infection memory suggests that pre-existing cross-reactive memory T cells joined the SARS-CoV-2 response. The study covered only a couple of mild cases, and larger cohorts including severe cases with pre-infection samples were considered necessary.

The origin of this receptor is an adult woman who had mild COVID-19 (a few samples of this study predate the infection). The sample titles of this study are shuffled in the database, so cell type and time point are left out; the donor was told from shared clones. This receptor chain uses TRBV4-2 and TRBJ2-1; 9 bases in the middle match TRBD1. Sequencing was performed on PBMCs or a T cell subset sorted from them (not recorded which). The DNA is as follows: TGTGCCAGCAGCCAGGCCGGGACAGGGAGCCTCGATGAGCAGTTCTTC. The translation is CASSQAGTGSLDEQFF.